This T cell receptor (beta chain) was sequenced during a study of CD8 T cells in Susac syndrome. J lost 1 base, V lost 4 bases, and 5 bases had no gene match. Germline values: CDR1 KGHSH, CDR2 LQKENI. The CDR3 is made up of 15 amino acids. With random hexamers, about 0.5 to 1 ug RNA was reverse transcribed. Using its own MiXCR run on the immunoSEQ multiplex PCR reads, TCRdb lists one record per CDR3 protein. The repertoire has 150,000 or so distinct CDR3 sequences, 95% of them found once; the top ten carry more than 0.11%. The origin of this receptor is a human donor with Susac syndrome. Sequencing was performed on CD4+ T cells from PBMCs. The chain has TRBV18 and TRBJ2-7, with 9 bases that match TRBD1. In DNA, the CDR3 is TGTGCCAGCTCACGGGGACAGGGCTCATCCTACGAGCAGTACTTC. Protein product: CASSRGQGSSYEQYF. The complete variable domain, with remaining parts taken from reference TRBV18 and TRBJ2-7, reads NAGVMQNPRHLVRRRGQEARLRCSPMKGHSHVYWYRQLPEEGLKFMVYLQKENIIDESGMPKERFSAEFPKEGPSILRIQQVVRGDSAAYFCASSRGQGSSYEQYFGPGTRLTVT.